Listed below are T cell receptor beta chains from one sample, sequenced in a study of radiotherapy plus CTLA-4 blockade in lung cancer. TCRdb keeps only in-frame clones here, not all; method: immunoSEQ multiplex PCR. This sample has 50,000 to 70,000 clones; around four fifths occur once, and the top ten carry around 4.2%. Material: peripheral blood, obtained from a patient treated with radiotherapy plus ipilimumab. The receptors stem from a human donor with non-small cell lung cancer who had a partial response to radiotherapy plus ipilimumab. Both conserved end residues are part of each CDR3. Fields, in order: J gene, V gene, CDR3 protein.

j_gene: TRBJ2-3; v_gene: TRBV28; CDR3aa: CASSFLAGGGNRQYF
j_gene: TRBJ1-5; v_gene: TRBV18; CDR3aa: CASSNGQSSNQPQHF
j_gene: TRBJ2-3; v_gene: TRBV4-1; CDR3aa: CASSQVTPGDTQYF
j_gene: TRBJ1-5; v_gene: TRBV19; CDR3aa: CASMGRQGYQPQHF
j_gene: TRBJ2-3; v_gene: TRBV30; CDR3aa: CAPQGRASTDTQYF
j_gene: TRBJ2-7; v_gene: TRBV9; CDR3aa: CASSLAADRAYEQYF
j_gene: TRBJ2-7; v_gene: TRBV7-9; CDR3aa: CASSSPVESQGFHEQYF
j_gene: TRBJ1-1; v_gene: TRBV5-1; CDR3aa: CASSSNTGYEDTEAFF
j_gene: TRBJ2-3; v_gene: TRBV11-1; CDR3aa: CASSRGPTSTDTQYF
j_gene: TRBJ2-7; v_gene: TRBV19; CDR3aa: CASSPRTQFREQYF
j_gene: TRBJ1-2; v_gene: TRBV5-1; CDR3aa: CASSLGQGLGYTF
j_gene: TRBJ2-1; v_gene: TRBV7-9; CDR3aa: CASSAPGRNEQFF
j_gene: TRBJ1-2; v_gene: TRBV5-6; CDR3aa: CASSSLQVLGGYTF
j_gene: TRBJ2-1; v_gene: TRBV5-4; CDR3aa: CASSQGLDYNEQFF
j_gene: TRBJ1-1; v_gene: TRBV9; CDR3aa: CASSVDEGNTEAFF
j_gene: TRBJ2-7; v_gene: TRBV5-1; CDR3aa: CASSSGQGMYEQYF
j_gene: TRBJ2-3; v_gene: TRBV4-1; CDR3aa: CASSQGDRADTQYF
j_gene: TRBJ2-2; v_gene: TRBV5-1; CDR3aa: CASSETGELFF
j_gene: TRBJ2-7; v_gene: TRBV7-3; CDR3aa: CASSLTTGTRDEQYF
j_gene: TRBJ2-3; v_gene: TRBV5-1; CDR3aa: CASSLALAGDTQYF
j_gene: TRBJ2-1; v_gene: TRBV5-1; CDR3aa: CASSLQGAGFNEQFF
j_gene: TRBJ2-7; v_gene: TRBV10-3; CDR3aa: CAISSPPGYEQYF
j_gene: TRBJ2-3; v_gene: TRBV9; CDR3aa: CASSPRTIADTQYF
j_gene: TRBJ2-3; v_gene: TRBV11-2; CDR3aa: CASRVWGGSTDTQYF
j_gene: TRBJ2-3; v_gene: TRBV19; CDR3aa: CASSIPGQGTDTQYF
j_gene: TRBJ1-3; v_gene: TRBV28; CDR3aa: CASSFLKQGSGNTIYF
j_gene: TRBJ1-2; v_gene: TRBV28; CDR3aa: CASTLGNYGYTF
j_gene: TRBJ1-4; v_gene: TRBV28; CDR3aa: CASSPRVWGLRDEKLFF
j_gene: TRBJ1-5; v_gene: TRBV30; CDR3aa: CAWSGKQGNQPQHF
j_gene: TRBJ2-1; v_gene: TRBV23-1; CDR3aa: CASSQSTGPYNEQFF
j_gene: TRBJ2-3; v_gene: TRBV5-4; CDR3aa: CASRDIGTGSLAGDTDTQYF
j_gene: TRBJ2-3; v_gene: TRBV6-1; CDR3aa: CASSPLSGGALYF
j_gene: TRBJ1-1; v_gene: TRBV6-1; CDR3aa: CASSFGQGVTIF
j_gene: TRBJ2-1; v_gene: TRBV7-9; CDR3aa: CASSPPGTGGNEQFF
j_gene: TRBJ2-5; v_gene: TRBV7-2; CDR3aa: CASSFPDREETQYF
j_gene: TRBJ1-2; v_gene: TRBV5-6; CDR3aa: CASTLPQGPNYGYTF
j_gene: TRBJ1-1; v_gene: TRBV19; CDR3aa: CASSNVGNTEAFF
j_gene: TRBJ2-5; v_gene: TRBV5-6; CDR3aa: CASSLLAQGGGLLETQYF
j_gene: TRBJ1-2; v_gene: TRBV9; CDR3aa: CASSVEDTRRYGYTF
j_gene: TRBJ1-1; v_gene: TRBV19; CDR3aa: CASSISRTIMNTEAFF
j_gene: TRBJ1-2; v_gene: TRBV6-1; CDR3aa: CASTSGQLYGYTF
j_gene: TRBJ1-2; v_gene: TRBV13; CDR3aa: CASSLSQGGNYGYTF
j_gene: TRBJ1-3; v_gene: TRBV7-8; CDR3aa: CASSPQVSGNTIYF
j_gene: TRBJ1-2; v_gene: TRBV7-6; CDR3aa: CASSVGTGGASYGYTF
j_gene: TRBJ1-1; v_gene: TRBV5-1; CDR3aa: CASSFLAPGTGVSEAFF
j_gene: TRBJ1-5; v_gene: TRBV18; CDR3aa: CASSHGGTGASNQPQHF
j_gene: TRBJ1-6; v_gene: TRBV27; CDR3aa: CASKQNRGTGEDSPLHF
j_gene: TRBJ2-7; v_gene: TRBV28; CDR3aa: CASRSGGTGVFKQYF
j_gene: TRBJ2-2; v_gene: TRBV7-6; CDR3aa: CASSLEPTSRGELFF
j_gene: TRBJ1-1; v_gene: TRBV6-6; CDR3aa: CASRDQGRNTEAFF
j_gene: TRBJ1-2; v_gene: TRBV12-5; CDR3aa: CASGLDRVIGQGYTF
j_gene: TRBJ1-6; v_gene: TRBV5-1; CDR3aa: CASSSQGDGSPLHF